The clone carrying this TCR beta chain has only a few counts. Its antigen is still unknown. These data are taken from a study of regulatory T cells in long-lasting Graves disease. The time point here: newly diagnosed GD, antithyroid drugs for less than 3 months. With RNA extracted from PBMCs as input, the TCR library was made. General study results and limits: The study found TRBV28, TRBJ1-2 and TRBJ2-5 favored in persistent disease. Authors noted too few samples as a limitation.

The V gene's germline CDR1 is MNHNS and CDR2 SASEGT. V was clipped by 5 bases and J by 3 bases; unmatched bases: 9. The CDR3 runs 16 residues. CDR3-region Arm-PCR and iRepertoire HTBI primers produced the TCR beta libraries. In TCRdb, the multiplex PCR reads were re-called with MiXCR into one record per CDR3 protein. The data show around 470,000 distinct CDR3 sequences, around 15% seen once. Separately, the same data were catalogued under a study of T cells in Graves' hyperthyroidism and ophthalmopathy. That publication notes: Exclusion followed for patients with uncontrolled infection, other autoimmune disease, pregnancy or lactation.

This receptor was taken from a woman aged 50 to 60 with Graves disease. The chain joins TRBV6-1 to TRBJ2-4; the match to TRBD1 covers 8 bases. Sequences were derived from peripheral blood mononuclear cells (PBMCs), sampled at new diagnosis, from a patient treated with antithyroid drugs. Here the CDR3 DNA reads TGTGCCAGCAGTCTTCGACAGGGGATGGGCAAAAACATTCAGTACTTC. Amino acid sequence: CASSLRQGMGKNIQYF.